Presented here are 17 T cell receptor beta chains from one specimen sequenced in a study of post-analysis software for immune sequencing data. Broader study findings: TRBV5-6, TRBV5-1 and TRBV20-1 belonged to a set of roughly five TRBV segments that were more frequent in patients than controls.

Their recognized antigens are unknown. The TCR beta cDNA libraries contained unique molecular identifiers. TCRdb passed the PCR reads through MiXCR, listing each CDR3 protein once. The repertoire holds some 700,000 distinct CDR3 sequences, with 59% as singletons. The specimen was blood. These receptor sequences come from a girl aged 2 to 9 with multiple sclerosis.

The rearrangement joins TRBV7-9 to TRBJ1-1; 10 bases align to TRBD1. J was trimmed by 13 bases and V by 1 base; bases with no gene match: 6. The CDR3 extends over 13 amino acids. Germline CDR1 and CDR2: SEHNR and FQNEAQ (reference sequence). CDR3 coding DNA: TGTGCCAGCAGCTTAGGGGGACAGGGGAAGAATTTCTTT. The encoded protein is CASSLGGQGKNFF. The whole variable domain, filled in from reference TRBV7-9 and TRBJ1-1, reads DTGVSQNPRHKITKRGQNVTFRCDPISEHNRLYWYRQTLGQGPEFLTYFQNEAQLEKSRLLSDRFSAERPKGSFSTLEIQRTEQGDSAMYLCASSLGGQGKNFFGQGTRLTVV.

The V gene is TRBV5-1, the J gene TRBJ2-3, with TRBD2 matching over 7 bases. CDR3 length equals 14 residues. V lost 5 bases and J lost 2; bases outside the gene matches: 5. CDR1 is SGHRS, CDR2 YFSETQ, per germline. DNA of the CDR3: TGCGCCAGCAGTGGGGACTATGCCACAGATACGCAGTATTTT. Translated, it gives CASSGDYATDTQYF.

The sample holds a few counts of this clonotype. The V call is TRBV7-9, the J call TRBJ1-2; D is ambiguous. The V gene's germline CDR1 is SEHNR and CDR2 FQNEAQ (reference sequence). V was shortened by 5 bases and J by 4 bases, with 14 bases between the two germline ends. CDR3 length: 14 amino acids. In DNA form, the CDR3 reads TGTGCCAGCAGCGACCGGGGAGGGTCCTATGGCTACACCTTC. Residues: CASSDRGGSYGYTF. The full variable domain, completed using reference TRBV7-9 and TRBJ1-2, is DTGVSQNPRHKITKRGQNVTFRCDPISEHNRLYWYRQTLGQGPEFLTYFQNEAQLEKSRLLSDRFSAERPKGSFSTLEIQRTEQGDSAMYLCASSDRGGSYGYTFGSGTRLTVV.

Comment on this clonotype: The limits of the CDR3 on the DNA are not certain, so only TCRdb's listed CDR3 is given. J is TRBJ2-7 and V is TRBV27; TRBD1 is taken as the D call from the table, unchecked against the DNA. A total of 19 residues make up the CDR3, ends included. Per germline, CDR1 MNHEY and CDR2 SMNVEV (reference sequence). CDR3 amino acids: CASTPTSSTSGYPISEQYF.

This clonotype was picked up a small number of times. DNA of the CDR3: TGTGCCAGCAGCCAAGCTCAGGAGGGTGAAGCTTTCTTT. It yields the protein CASSQAQEGEAFF. The chain uses TRBV4-2 and TRBJ1-1; D ambiguous. CDR1 and CDR2 from the germline V gene are LGHNA and YNFKEQ. CDR3 length: 13 residues. Deletions cut 1 base from V and 7 bases from J, with 10 bases between.

This clonotype was counted only a few times. This chain joins TRBV5-1 and TRBJ2-3; D might be TRBD1 (6 bases). V lost 5 bases and J 2 bases, leaving 12 bases between the germline ends. Germline V lookup: CDR1 SGHRS, CDR2 YFSETQ. This CDR3 region has 14 residues. The CDR3 region has the DNA TGCGCCAGCAGTAACGGACAGTACACAGATACGCAGTATTTT. This gives the protein CASSNGQYTDTQYF.

This clonotype was observed a single time. The gene calls are TRBV12-3 or TRBV12-4 and TRBJ1-1; D uncertain. V was clipped by 4 bases and J by 8 bases, with 14 bases between them. The CDR3 consists of 13 residues. As DNA, the CDR3 is TGTGCCAGCAGTTATCCCTTAGGCAGGGAAGCTTTCTTT. It codes for CASSYPLGREAFF.

The chain employs TRBV27 and TRBJ2-6; D is unclear. The V and J ends lost 4 bases and 0 bases respectively, with 7 bases between them. The CDR3 is 15 residues long. Germline lookup yields CDR1 MNHEY and CDR2 SMNVEV (reference sequence). The CDR3 DNA reads as TGTGCCAGCAGTTCGTTTGTCTCTGGGGCCAACGTCCTGACTTTC. Protein: CASSSFVSGANVLTF.

The genes are TRBV5-6 and TRBJ2-1, with a tentative D call TRBD2 (6 bases). Trimming pared 2 bases from V and 12 bases from J, leaving 15 bases between. In germline, CDR1 is SGHDT, CDR2 YYEEEE. CDR3 size: 13 residues. CDR3 residues: CASSFSGDRGQFF. The DNA for the CDR3 is TGTGCCAGCAGCTTCTCGGGAGACCGCGGGCAGTTCTTC.

This clonotype was counted only a few times. The rearrangement uses TRBV10-1 and TRBJ2-3; possible D gene TRBD1, 6 bases. Trimming took 4 bases from V and 0 from J, leaving 17 bases between them. This CDR3 contains 17 residues. Looked up from germline, CDR1 is WNHNN and CDR2 is SYGVQD (reference sequence). The CDR3 region has the DNA TGCGCCAGCAGTGTGGTGGGGGCTCCCCCGAGCACAGATACGCAGTATTTT. It is translated as CASSVVGAPPSTDTQYF.

Only one count was recorded for this clonotype. Its ends do not fully match the called genes, so a read error is possible. J is TRBJ2-3 and V is TRBV4-2; perhaps TRBD1 as D (5 bases). In germline, CDR1 is LGHNA, CDR2 YNFKEQ. CDR3 length equals 15 residues. The CDR3 DNA reads TGTGCCAGCAGCCAAGAGGGTATTGGGGCAGATACGCTGTATTTT. Its translation is CASSQEGIGADTLYF.

This chain connects TRBV7-3 to TRBJ2-3; TRBD2 might be the D (6 bases). Trimming removed 4 bases at V and 0 bases at J, with 11 bases between. The CDR3 is 15 amino acids. Germline-derived CDR1 and CDR2 are SGHTA and FQGTGA. The CDR3 here is CASSSGEASTDTQYF. For the CDR3, the DNA is TGTGCCAGCAGCTCCGGGGAGGCCAGCACAGATACGCAGTATTTT.

The gene calls are TRBV18 and TRBJ1-2; D is perhaps TRBD1 (6 bases). This CDR3 comprises 16 residues. Per germline, CDR1 KGHSH and CDR2 LQKENI. Trimming took off 0 bases at V and 4 bases at J, with 15 bases between the two ends. DNA of the CDR3: TGTGCCAGCTCACCACCGGGAACGGACAGACTCTATGGCTACACCTTC. This sequence encodes CASSPPGTDRLYGYTF.

V is TRBV5-5 and J is TRBJ1-2; no reliable D call. CDR1 SGHKS and CDR2 YYEKEE come from the germline V gene (reference sequence). Trimming pared 0 bases from V and 4 bases from J, leaving 10 bases between. CDR3 length: 14 residues. The CDR3 here is CASSLAVSVYGYTF. In DNA form, the CDR3 reads TGTGCCAGCAGCTTGGCCGTGTCAGTCTATGGCTACACCTTC.

The chain recombines TRBV20-1 with TRBJ2-1; no definite D call. The V gene lost 1 base and the J gene lost 9 bases, with 10 bases spanning the gap. This CDR3 has 12 amino acids. In germline, CDR1 is DFQATT, CDR2 SNEGSKA (reference sequence). CDR3 sequence reads: CSARGQGSEQFF. CDR3 DNA sequence: TGCAGTGCTAGAGGACAAGGGTCTGAGCAGTTCTTC.

For the CDR3, the DNA is TGCAGTGCTAGAGGGGAGTCCGAGGAAAAACTGTTTTTT. Translated, it gives CSARGESEEKLFF. V gene TRBV20-1 combines with J gene TRBJ1-4, with D unclear. The V gene lost 1 base and the J gene lost 8 bases, with 11 bases spanning the gap. This CDR3 is 13 amino acids long. Germline V gives CDR1 DFQATT, CDR2 SNEGSKA (reference sequence).

This rearrangement joins TRBV13 to TRBJ1-1; D ambiguous. The CDR3 has 15 residues. CDR1 and CDR2 (germline): PRHDT, FYEKMQ (reference sequence). V was trimmed by 5 bases and J by 11 bases, leaving 24 bases between them. The CDR3 bases are TGTGCCAGCAGCCCCCAAAATGAGGGCGGCCCGGGGGCTTTCTTT. Protein product: CASSPQNEGGPGAFF.